The rows below give T cell receptor beta chains drawn from one sample of a study of cytomegalovirus exposure and HLA in healthy donors. Libraries were prepared by immunoSEQ multiplex PCR; TCRdb keeps only in-frame clonotypes and omits some of them. Among some 150,000 clones listed, roughly 72% were seen once. Specimen: PBMCs. The receptors come from a man aged 35 to 55 in good health and CMV-seronegative. CDR3s include the opening cysteine and the closing phenylalanine or tryptophan. A D gene is named only where the DNA matches it firmly. Clone size is shown for a subset of rows, as once, few, many or a class of expanded clone.

abundance	d_gene	len	v_gene	j_gene	CDR3nt	CDR3aa
.	.	15	TRBV7-9	TRBJ2-1	TGTGCCAGCAGCTTAGATGACTACTCCTACAATGAGCAGTTCTTC	CASSLDDYSYNEQFF
.	TRBD2	18	TRBV9	TRBJ2-5	TGTGCCAGCAGCGTAGGGGTCGCGGGAGGGCCTTTTACGGAGACCCAGTACTTC	CASSVGVAGGPFTETQYF
.	.	16	TRBV5-6	TRBJ2-7	TGTGCCAGCAGCCCGGTAGGACGGGGGAAGCCCTACGAGCAGTACTTC	CASSPVGRGKPYEQYF
.	.	15	TRBV7-9	TRBJ2-6	TGTGCCAGCAGCCGCGGCAGCTCTGGGGCCAACGTCCTGACTTTC	CASSRGSSGANVLTF
few	.	15	TRBV5-6	TRBJ1-4	TGTGCCAGCACCCCGCGGGCAGCCTCTGATGAAAAACTGTTTTTT	CASTPRAASDEKLFF
.	.	15	TRBV5-1	TRBJ2-5	TGCGCCAGCAGCTCCTTCGACCCAGGAGGAGAGACCCAGTACTTC	CASSSFDPGGETQYF
.	.	12	TRBV7-8	TRBJ1-5	TGTGCCAGCAGCGTCGGTTTAAGGCCCCAGCATTTT	CASSVGLRPQHF
few	TRBD1	13	TRBV10-3	TRBJ1-2	TGTGCCATCAGGGGCAGGGGGAACTATGGCTACACCTTC	CAIRGRGNYGYTF
.	.	15	TRBV2	TRBJ2-5	TGTGCCAGCAGTGTTTCCCAGGGGCAGTGGGAGACCCAGTACTTC	CASSVSQGQWETQYF
.	.	15	TRBV5-4	TRBJ1-1	TGTGCCAGCAGCTACGTACGGGAGACAATCACTGAAGCTTTCTTT	CASSYVRETITEAFF
.	.	15	TRBV15	TRBJ2-5	TGTGCCACCAGCAGAGGACTAGGGCTAAGCGAGACCCAGTACTTC	CATSRGLGLSETQYF
once	.	16	TRBV30	TRBJ2-1	TGTGCCTGGAGGGTCCCGGACAAAAGGAACTACAATGAGCAGTTCTTC	CAWRVPDKRNYNEQFF
.	TRBD1	14	TRBV27	TRBJ1-1	TGTGCCAGCAGTTTGGGACAGGCGAACACTGAAGCTTTCTTT	CASSLGQANTEAFF
.	TRBD2	16	TRBV5-4	TRBJ2-7	TGTGCCAGCAGCCCCCAGGCAGGGACTATTACCTACGAGCAGTACTTC	CASSPQAGTITYEQYF
.	TRBD1	16	TRBV6-4	TRBJ2-2	TGTGCCAGCAGTGACCGGACAGGGGCGGACACCGGGGAGCTGTTTTTT	CASSDRTGADTGELFF
.	TRBD1	15	TRBV6-1	TRBJ1-4	TGTGCCAGCAGTGAACGGGACAGGCGTAATGAAAAACTGTTTTTT	CASSERDRRNEKLFF
few	.	15	TRBV7-9	TRBJ1-1	TGTGCCAGCAGTCTTACCATAAACGGGGGTCCTGAAGCTTTCTTT	CASSLTINGGPEAFF
.	TRBD2	16	TRBV10-3	TRBJ2-2	TGTGCCATCAGTGAGTCGATGCGGGAGAAAGGCGGGGAGCTGTTTTTT	CAISESMREKGGELFF
.	TRBD1	13	TRBV5-1	TRBJ2-7	TGCGCCAGCAGCTCGGGACAGGGCTACGAGCAGTACTTC	CASSSGQGYEQYF
.	TRBD2	15	TRBV5-1	TRBJ2-5	TGCGCCAGCAGCCGAGGGACTAGCGGGGGTGAGACCCAGTACTTC	CASSRGTSGGETQYF
.	TRBD2	15	TRBV5-1	TRBJ2-7	TGCGCCAGCAGCTCCGGGATAGCGGGAGGCTACGAGCAGTACTTC	CASSSGIAGGYEQYF
.	.	15	TRBV6-6	TRBJ2-3	TGTGCCAGCAGCCGCCCGCAACGCGGCACAGATACGCAGTATTTT	CASSRPQRGTDTQYF
.	TRBD1	15	TRBV6-1	TRBJ1-6	TGTGCCAGCAGTGAACAGGGACAGGACAATTCACCCCTCCACTTT	CASSEQGQDNSPLHF
.	TRBD1	14	TRBV4-1	TRBJ2-1	TGCGCCAGCAGCCAAGCCCGGGACAGGGATGAGCAGTTCTTC	CASSQARDRDEQFF
.	.	15	TRBV5-6	TRBJ2-2	TGTGCCAGCAGCTTACTGGAGGGAATGGCCGGGGAGCTGTTTTTT	CASSLLEGMAGELFF
.	.	14	TRBV7-8	TRBJ1-4	TGTGCCAGCAGCTTCGCGGGGCGCTTAGAAAAACTGTTTTTT	CASSFAGRLEKLFF
.	.	15	TRBV11-2	TRBJ1-1	TGTGCCAGCAGCTTAGATCGGGGTTCGGGGACTGAAGCTTTCTTT	CASSLDRGSGTEAFF
.	.	14	TRBV5-4	TRBJ2-7	TGTGCCAGCAGCTTTGGCCCGACTAGGCACGAGCAGTACTTC	CASSFGPTRHEQYF